This record concerns one T cell receptor beta chain sequence. This clonotype occurred a few times. Its antigen specificity is not known. Per-base quality was not reported, and no clone a single base away is much larger than it. The CDR3 holds 15 amino acids from the cysteine to the phenylalanine. Just CDR3 DNA is preserved here, 45 bases in frame from base 1. According to the germline V gene, CDR1 reads SGHVS and CDR2 reads FQNEAQ. V is shortened by 5 bases, J by 4 bases, and the region joining them spans 15 bases. The data were obtained in a study of T cells in Graves' hyperthyroidism and ophthalmopathy (dated by TCRdb to about 2019). Regarding the research as a whole: Peripheral blood was collected at initial diagnosis, before any treatment. To identify TCR V-J signatures that set the groups apart, the researchers used a discovery cohort of about a hundred patients, made up of 43 with Graves' ophthalmopathy and 57 with stable Graves' hyperthyroidism. Prospective prediction of ophthalmopathy was tested in an independent validation cohort of 18 to 20 hyperthyroidism patients and 15 to 17 patients who later progressed to ophthalmopathy. The approximately 90 discovery patients were divided at random into training and test sets in a 7:3 ratio. Thyroid tissue and blood T-cell repertoires from six Graves' hyperthyroidism patients were also compared in the study. After sampling, hyperthyroidism patients received methimazole starting at 30 mg daily, and ophthalmopathy patients received high-dose intravenous methylprednisolone. The paper reports TCR Vbeta CDR3 sequencing of roughly 140 peripheral blood samples: under 45 ophthalmopathy, around 80 hyperthyroidism and 17 progressor patients. What the research found in general, with its limitations: Most expanded thyroid clonotypes (frequency above 0.001) were also detected in blood, a finding suggesting that blood repertoires may reflect thyroid immune responses. Sample size was not statistically predetermined, and blinding of investigators to group allocation was not performed. During validation, the model predicted progression to ophthalmopathy a median of around 7 months ahead of onset, with approximately 71% sensitivity and under 85% specificity. A model built on a 13 V-J signature distinguished ophthalmopathy from stable hyperthyroidism, reaching 87.88% sensitivity and under 84% specificity in cross-validation and 80%/75% in testing.

Moderately to severely active disease, a Clinical Activity Score of at least 3, a NOSPECS grade of at least 4, and a duration under 3 months were present in ophthalmopathy patients. Exclusion was applied to patients with uncontrolled infections, other autoimmune diseases, pregnancy or lactation. Clinical symptoms, serum thyroxine and TRAb, thyroid ultrasound, and orbital computed tomography formed the basis for the diagnoses. PBMCs were isolated from about 10 ml of fresh peripheral blood by Ficoll-Paque density gradient centrifugation. Trizol reagent was used to extract total RNA, and RNA quality was then checked on an Agilent 2100 Bioanalyzer. Amplification of TCR beta CDR3 regions was carried out from RNA transcripts. The TCR CDR3 was subjected to a first round of RT-PCR using the HTBI primer set and the Qiagen OneStep RT-PCR kit. A second multiplex PCR round built the libraries, followed by size selection and purification. Libraries were sequenced paired-end with 100 bp reads on an Illumina HiSeq2000. On the study's bioinformatics: SOAPnuke was used to process the raw data, throwing out any read that contained adapters or uncalled bases, had a mean Phred below 15, or lacked an exact constant-primer or identifier match. COPE v1.2.5 was used to merge high-quality paired reads, and clonotypes were defined as unique nucleotide sequences. Clonotypes were aligned to IMGT TRBV, TRBD and TRBJ reference segments using MiTCR v1.1. Only V-J combinations with frequency above 0.0001, covering approximately 99% of repertoires, were analysed. The TCS score was defined as the ratio of F50 (clonal expansion) to E x V (chaos), calculated using BLOSUM62-based TCRdist between CDR3 peptides within each V-J. Welch's t-statistics and random forest reduced 514 V-J features to 13, which were used in a naive Bayes classifier (R e1071). TCRdb ran its own pipeline on the public reads, namely fastp trimming at Q25 and MiXCR clone calling, and kept in-frame beta chains. A single entry per CDR3 protein holds the most common genes and DNA from its merged rows. The V and J calls reflect TCRdb's pipeline rather than the authors' work. The sample data list under 350,000 distinct CDR3 sequences, and about a sixth of these were observed just once. The leading ten clones occupy around 58% of the sample.

This sequence originates from a woman aged 55-75 years with Graves' ophthalmopathy. The chain links TRBV7-8 with TRBJ1-3; TRBD1 might be the D gene, on 5 matching bases. Sequencing was carried out using blood. The DNA sequence is given as TGTGCCAGCAGCCCCGGGGCGGGGGTGGGAAACACCATATATTTT. This encodes CASSPGAGVGNTIYF.